The present TCR beta chain was sequenced within a study of T-cell memory formation after mild COVID-19. Study-wide findings and caveats: Shrinking CD4+ clones resided mostly in CM and EM, and CD8+ ones in EMRA.

On this clonotype itself: What it recognizes is unknown.

TCR alpha and TCR beta cDNA libraries carrying sample barcodes and UMIs came from 5'RACE with constant-segment primers. One entry per CDR3 protein results from TCRdb running MiXCR on the 5' RACE reads. The sample lists over 250,000 distinct CDR3 sequences; roughly 15% were seen once. The CDR3 consists of 17 residues. V shed 4 bases, J shed 2 bases, and the junction held 11 bases outside the gene matches. Germline V gene data show CDR1 as SGDLS and CDR2 as YYNGEE. The TCR comes from a man aged 18-30 years who had mild COVID-19 (a few samples of this study predate the infection). Cell type and time point are not known. The source material was PBMCs or a T cell subset sorted from them (not recorded which). V usage is TRBV9 and J usage is TRBJ2-2; TRBD1 aligns across 7 bases. DNA for the CDR3: TGTGCCAGCAGCCCAACGGGACAGTGGGGAAACACCGGGGAGCTGTTTTTT. It specifies CASSPTGQWGNTGELFF.